The 7 T cell receptor beta chains presented below share a single source sample, sequenced in a study of neurological immune-mediated disorders. Each CDR3 protein gets one entry after TCRdb re-called the 5' RACE reads with MiXCR. This sample has some 47,000 distinct CDR3 sequences; about a fifth occur once, and the top ten carry more than 4%. The time point is: technical triplicate 3. The sequenced material came from PBMCs. All receptors derive from a man between 60 and 70 years old with HTLV-1-associated myelopathy (HAM/TSP).

Note on this clonotype: A clone one base away is much larger, so this may be a read error. The J gene is TRBJ2-4, the V gene TRBV29-1; the match to TRBD1 covers 8 bases. V lost 7 bases and J lost 3; bases outside the gene matches: 20. The CDR3 length is 18 residues. CDR1 and CDR2 (germline): SQVTM, ANQGSEA. The CDR3 protein is CSASGQAVDNLDKNIQYF. The CDR3 region has the DNA TGCAGCGCGTCGGGACAGGCGGTCGATAATCTGGACAAAAACATTCAGTACTTC.

The V and J genes are TRBV19 and TRBJ2-7, with 7 bases aligning to TRBD1. The CDR3 spans 14 residues. The ends lost 4 bases at V and 4 bases at J; junction bases unmatched: 7. Germline V lookup: CDR1 LNHDA, CDR2 SQIVND (reference sequence). The CDR3, as DNA: TGTGCCAGTAGTAAGGGACAGAACCCTTACGAGCAGTACTTC. Translated, it gives CASSKGQNPYEQYF.

This clonotype was seen many times. The chain is built from TRBV2 and TRBJ2-3, with 8 bases that match TRBD1. Unmatched junction bases numbered 7, after V lost 6 bases and J lost 5 bases. The CDR3 extends over 14 amino acids. Per germline, CDR1 SNHLY and CDR2 FYNNEI. CDR3 loop: CASRNGQGLDTQYF. The CDR3, as DNA: TGTGCCAGCAGGAACGGACAGGGTCTAGATACGCAGTATTTT.

This clonotype has ten or more counts. The chain has TRBV24-1 and TRBJ2-5; D is undetermined. CDR3 length: 13 amino acids. Trimming took 0 bases from V and 9 from J, leaving 10 bases between them. Germline V gene data show CDR1 as KGHDR and CDR2 as SFDVKD. CDR3 residues: CATSDLGYSAQYF. The CDR3 coding sequence is TGTGCCACCAGTGATTTGGGGTACTCGGCCCAGTACTTC.

V is TRBV29-1 and J is TRBJ2-1; no clear D gene. The CDR3 loop spans 12 amino acids. Between the trimmed V and J ends, which lost 4 bases and 7 bases, there was a span of 11 bases. The germline gives CDR1 SQVTM, CDR2 ANQGSEA. The CDR3 spells CSVAPEGNEQFF. DNA of the CDR3: TGCAGCGTTGCCCCGGAAGGAAATGAGCAGTTCTTC.

This clonotype came up many times. The chain joins TRBV12-3 or TRBV12-4 to TRBJ2-4; the match to TRBD1 covers 8 bases. V was pared by 6 bases and J by 3 bases, with 4 bases of the junction left unmatched. The CDR3 extends over 14 amino acids. The CDR3 loop reads CASSSTGVKNIQYF. The DNA of the CDR3 is TGTGCCAGCAGCTCGACAGGGGTCAAAAACATTCAGTACTTC.

This clonotype was seen at least ten times. The rearrangement uses TRBV18 and TRBJ2-1; 10 nucleotides line up with TRBD2. J was trimmed by 3 bases and V by 6 bases; bases with no gene match: 11. Germline V gene data show CDR1 as KGHSH and CDR2 as LQKENI. The CDR3 consists of 17 residues. The CDR3: CASSLGRTSGDYNEQFF. The CDR3 nucleotides read TGTGCCAGCTCGCTCGGGAGGACTAGCGGAGACTACAATGAGCAGTTCTTC.